Presented here are 21 T cell receptor beta chains from one specimen sequenced in a study of cytomegalovirus exposure and HLA in healthy donors. TCRdb's table, derived via immunoSEQ multiplex PCR, lists solely in-frame clones and lacks some. This table holds over 250,000 clones, around 86% found once. Material for sequencing was PBMCs. All receptors derive from a woman under 30 in good health and CMV-seronegative.

The chain couples TRBV27 to TRBJ2-1, with 16 bases lining up with TRBD2. Trimming took 6 bases from V and 7 from J; bases not matched to a gene: 15. The CDR3 sequence is 19 residues long. Germline V gene sequence: CDR1 MNHEY, CDR2 SMNVEV (reference sequence). CDR3 loop: CASSLESGLAGGLGNEQFF. The DNA for the CDR3 is TGTGCCAGCAGCCTGGAATCGGGACTAGCGGGGGGGCTGGGGAATGAGCAGTTCTTC.

The V gene is TRBV6-5, the J gene TRBJ2-7; 7 nucleotides line up with TRBD2. V shed 6 bases and J 0 bases; nucleotides not matched to a gene: 8. The CDR3 has 15 amino acids. Germline V gene data show CDR1 as MNHEY and CDR2 as SVGAGI. CDR3: CASRPAGLDSYEQYF. The CDR3 DNA sequence: TGTGCCAGCAGGCCCGCCGGACTAGACTCCTACGAGCAGTACTTC.

The chain carries TRBV5-4 and TRBJ2-2; 15 bases map to TRBD2. Per the germline V gene, CDR1 is SGHNT and CDR2 is YYREEE (reference sequence). Trimming took 4 bases from V and 4 from J; bases not matched to a gene: 5. There are 17 residues in the CDR3. CDR3 DNA sequence: TGTGCCAGCAGCACCGGACTAGCGGGGGGGCCCACCGGGGAGCTGTTTTTT. Protein product: CASSTGLAGGPTGELFF.

This chain joins TRBV11-3 and TRBJ1-1; no clear D. Germline CDR1 is SGHNT and CDR2 is YENEEA. The CDR3 is made up of 12 amino acids. Trimming took off 6 bases at V and 7 bases at J, with 12 bases between the two ends. The CDR3 region is CASSLRRNEAFF. The CDR3 bases are TGTGCCAGCAGTTTAAGGAGGAATGAAGCTTTCTTT.

V is TRBV2 and J is TRBJ1-1; D is possibly TRBD1 (6 bases). The germline gives CDR1 SNHLY, CDR2 FYNNEI. CDR3 size: 14 residues. V lost 5 bases and J lost 6, with 16 bases in between. CDR3 region: CASSRDRPGAEAFF. CDR3 bases: TGTGCCAGCAGTCGTGACAGGCCTGGCGCTGAAGCTTTCTTT.

V gene TRBV27 combines with J gene TRBJ2-5, with D tentatively TRBD2 (6 bases). Germline V gene sequence: CDR1 MNHEY, CDR2 SMNVEV (reference sequence). V lost 4 bases and J lost 6, with 21 bases in between. The CDR3 spans 16 residues. CDR3 sequence reads: CASSSPQGGRLKTQYF. In nucleotides, the CDR3 is TGTGCCAGCAGTTCCCCTCAGGGAGGTAGACTAAAGACCCAGTACTTC.

The sample holds a few counts of this clone. This sequence joins TRBV9 and TRBJ1-2; the D gene is possibly TRBD1 (6 bases). The germline V gene has CDR1 SGDLS and CDR2 YYNGEE. Trimming pared 4 bases from V and 4 bases from J, leaving 14 bases between. The CDR3 loop spans 14 amino acids. The CDR3 bases are TGTGCCAGCAGCTTTTCAGGGACACCCTATGGCTACACCTTC. It yields the protein CASSFSGTPYGYTF.

The table lists this clone with a few counts. This chain links TRBV6-1 with TRBJ2-5; D is possibly TRBD2 (6 bases). Germline V gene data show CDR1 as MNHNS and CDR2 as SASEGT. Trimming stripped 4 bases from V and 5 bases from J, with 14 bases between. CDR3 length equals 14 residues. The CDR3 DNA is TGTGCCAGCAGTGGGATCGCGGGGCTGGAGACCCAGTACTTC. Translating gives CASSGIAGLETQYF.

This chain links TRBV28 with TRBJ1-2; 9 bases agree with TRBD1. The length of the CDR3 is 19 residues. The V segment lost 5 bases and the J segment 3 bases; nucleotides outside the gene matches: 19. Germline CDR1 reads MDHEN; CDR2 reads SYDVKM. CDR3: CASSPGYGTGRPDHYGYTF. CDR3 DNA sequence: TGTGCCAGCAGTCCAGGCTATGGGACAGGGCGGCCCGATCACTATGGCTACACCTTC.

This clone was seen once. This chain joins TRBV6-1 and TRBJ2-1, with 9 bases matching TRBD2. J gave up 3 bases and V 2 bases, and 5 bases lay outside the gene matches. Looked up from germline, CDR1 is MNHNS and CDR2 is SASEGT. The CDR3 has 16 amino acids. CDR3 sequence reads: CASSEWLAGNYNEQFF. The DNA for the CDR3 is TGTGCCAGCAGTGAATGGCTAGCGGGAAACTACAATGAGCAGTTCTTC.

The chain joins TRBV21-1 to TRBJ1-2; the D segment call TRBD1 is taken from the table without a DNA check. TRBV21-1 is tagged as a pseudogene. This CDR3 is 14 amino acids long. CDR3 bases: TGTGCCAGCAGCGCGAACAGGGTCAGGGATGGCTACACCTTC. The encoded protein is CASSANRVRDGYTF.

The V gene is TRBV4-3, the J gene TRBJ2-2; maybe TRBD1 (6 bases). From germline, CDR1 is LGHNA and CDR2 YSLEER. The V end was cut by 1 base, the J end by 4 bases, with 22 bases between. The CDR3 spans 19 residues. CDR3 in DNA: TGCGCCAGCAGCCAAGTAACCCCAGTTTTCATGGGGGCCACCGGGGAGCTGTTTTTT. Protein: CASSQVTPVFMGATGELFF.

The chain employs TRBV5-8 and TRBJ2-1; TRBD2 aligns across 8 bases. The V gene's germline CDR1 is SGHTS and CDR2 YDEGEE. V lost 0 bases and J lost 4; bases outside the gene matches: 12. This CDR3 spans 18 amino acids. In nucleotides, the CDR3 is TGTGCCAGCAGCTTGGTAGTAGCGGGGCAAAGCGTTTACAATGAGCAGTTCTTC. It encodes CASSLVVAGQSVYNEQFF.

Remarks on this clone: At the DNA level, this CDR3 is encoded by other sequences in the same sample as well. The CDR3 reads CATSRGLAGHQETQYF. The CDR3 bases are TGTGCCACCAGCAGAGGACTAGCGGGCCACCAAGAGACCCAGTACTTC. This chain connects TRBV15 to TRBJ2-5; 10 nucleotides match TRBD2. Germline V lookup: CDR1 LNHNV, CDR2 YYDKDF (reference sequence). The V segment lost 1 base and the J segment 0 bases; nucleotides outside the gene matches: 2. The CDR3 extends over 16 amino acids.

The genes are TRBV27 and TRBJ1-1; D not resolved. V was shortened by 8 bases and J by 5 bases, with 12 bases between the two germline ends. CDR1 is MNHEY and CDR2 is SMNVEV in the germline V gene (reference sequence). The CDR3 spans 12 residues. CDR3: CASSGGRTEAFF. CDR3 coding DNA: TGTGCCAGCTCTGGAGGCAGGACTGAAGCTTTCTTT.

The V and J genes are TRBV15 and TRBJ2-7, with 8 bases identical to TRBD1. V trimming: 3 bases; J trimming: 0 bases; junction bases outside the gene matches: 7. Germline V gene data show CDR1 as LNHNV and CDR2 as YYDKDF (reference sequence). The length of the CDR3 is 16 residues. The CDR3 DNA follows: TGTGCCACCAGCAGGAATACAGGGGGTAGCTCCTACGAGCAGTACTTC. It translates to CATSRNTGGSSYEQYF.

The V gene is TRBV27, the J gene TRBJ1-1; no definite D call. The germline V gene encodes CDR1 MNHEY and CDR2 SMNVEV (reference sequence). This CDR3 is 13 amino acids long. The V end was cut by 6 bases, the J end by 4 bases, with 12 bases between. CDR3 nucleotides: TGTGCCAGCAGCCCCTTTGTGAGCACTGAAGCTTTCTTT. It specifies CASSPFVSTEAFF.

V and J are TRBV2 and TRBJ1-5; D is uncertain. Germline values: CDR1 SNHLY, CDR2 FYNNEI. This CDR3 contains 14 residues. Trimming removed 5 bases from V and 3 bases from J, with 11 bases in between. This CDR3 reads CASSKPGFNQPQHF. CDR3 DNA: TGTGCCAGCAGTAAGCCAGGTTTCAATCAGCCCCAGCATTTT.

V and J are TRBV7-7 and TRBJ2-1, with TRBD2 identical over 9 bases. V dropped 5 bases and J dropped 3; count of bases not matched to a gene: 5. Germline V gives CDR1 SSHAT, CDR2 FNYEAQ (reference sequence). The CDR3 runs to 15 residues. For the CDR3, the DNA is TGTGCCAGCAGCCCGGTAGCGGGGGACTACAATGAGCAGTTCTTC. Its translation: CASSPVAGDYNEQFF.

The chain couples TRBV19 to TRBJ1-5; D not resolved. Germline CDR1 and CDR2: LNHDA and SQIVND (reference sequence). The CDR3 totals 16 residues. With 1 base removed from V and 4 bases from J, the gap between germline ends came to 14 bases. The CDR3 sequence is CASSIVAGGNNQPQHF. As DNA, the CDR3 is TGTGCCAGTAGTATAGTGGCAGGCGGGAATAATCAGCCCCAGCATTTT.

This chain uses TRBV7-2 with TRBJ1-2; D is uncertain. The length of the CDR3 is 15 residues. CDR1 SGHTA and CDR2 FQGNSA come from the germline V gene. Trimming removed 6 bases at V and 1 base at J, with 15 bases between. This CDR3 is CASSSFLVGNYGYTF. The CDR3 nucleotides are TGTGCCAGCAGTAGTTTTTTGGTTGGTAACTATGGCTACACCTTC.